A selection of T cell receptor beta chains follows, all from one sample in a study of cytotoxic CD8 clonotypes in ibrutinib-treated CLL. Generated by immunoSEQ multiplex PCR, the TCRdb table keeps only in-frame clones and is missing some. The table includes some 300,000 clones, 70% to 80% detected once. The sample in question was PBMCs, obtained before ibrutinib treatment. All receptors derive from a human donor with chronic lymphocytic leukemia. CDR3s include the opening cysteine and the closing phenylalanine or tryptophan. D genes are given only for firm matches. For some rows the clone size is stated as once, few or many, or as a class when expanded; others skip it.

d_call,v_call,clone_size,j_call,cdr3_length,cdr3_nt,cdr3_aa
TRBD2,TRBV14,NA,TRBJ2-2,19,TGTGCCAGCAGCCAAAGGGCTAGCGGGAACCATCTGAGCACCGGGGAGCTGTTTTTT,CASSQRASGNHLSTGELFF
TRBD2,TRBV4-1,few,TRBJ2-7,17,TGCGCCAGCAGCCAGGGATACAGGACTAGCGGGATCCACGAGCAGTACTTC,CASSQGYRTSGIHEQYF
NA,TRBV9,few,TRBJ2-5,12,TGTGCCAGCAGCACGCAGTGGGAGACCCAGTACTTC,CASSTQWETQYF
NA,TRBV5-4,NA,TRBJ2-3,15,TGTGCCAGCAGCATCAATGCCGGGAGCACAGATACGCAGTATTTT,CASSINAGSTDTQYF
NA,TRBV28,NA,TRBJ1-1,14,TGTGCCAGCACTCGAGGCAGGCGTTACACTGAAGCTTTCTTT,CASTRGRRYTEAFF
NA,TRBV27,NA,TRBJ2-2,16,TGTGCCAGCAGTTTAGTCGTCGGGACAAACACCGGGGAGCTGTTTTTT,CASSLVVGTNTGELFF
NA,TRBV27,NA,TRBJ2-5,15,TGTGCCAGCAGTTTATTTGCCCAGGGTGCGGAGACCCAGTACTTC,CASSLFAQGAETQYF
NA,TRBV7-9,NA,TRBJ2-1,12,TGTGCCAGCAGCTTACTAGGGGGTTGGCAGTTCTTC,CASSLLGGWQFF
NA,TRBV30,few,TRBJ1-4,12,TGTGCCTGGGAGGAGGGAAATGAAAAACTGTTTTTT,CAWEEGNEKLFF
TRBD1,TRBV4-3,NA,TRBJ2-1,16,TGCGCCAGCAGCCGCTCGGACAGGGCTACCTACAATGAGCAGTTCTTC,CASSRSDRATYNEQFF
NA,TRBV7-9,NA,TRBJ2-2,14,TGTGCCAGCAGGATGCAGGGCTACACCGGGGAGCTGTTTTTT,CASRMQGYTGELFF